One and the same sample provided the 32 T cell receptor beta chains below, sequenced in a study of cytomegalovirus exposure and HLA in healthy donors. Researchers ran the PCR with 60 Vbeta and 13 Jbeta primers. The table came from immunoSEQ multiplex PCR; TCRdb's copy has only in-frame clones and leaves some out. The sample has 95,000 to 100,000 clones; around 80% are singletons. Sequencing was done on a sample of PBMCs. The receptor source for this set is a woman aged 60-70 years in good health and CMV-seronegative.

The chain is built from TRBV10-3 and TRBJ2-1, with 9 nucleotides matching TRBD2. Per the germline V gene, CDR1 is ENHRY and CDR2 is SYGVKD. The CDR3 has 17 residues. Trimming at V came to 3 bases and at J to 1 base, leaving 7 bases not matched to a gene. CDR3 DNA sequence: TGTGCCATCAGTGATATTGTTACTAGCGGGTCCTACAATGAGCAGTTCTTC. This encodes CAISDIVTSGSYNEQFF.

V gene TRBV30 combines with J gene TRBJ1-6, with 11 bases aligning to TRBD1. Germline V CDR1 and CDR2: GTSNPN, SVGIG (reference sequence). This CDR3 has 13 amino acids. The trim removed 5 bases at V and 6 bases at J, leaving 0 bases unmatched. CDR3 protein: CAWGTGGNSPLHF. CDR3 sequence (DNA): TGTGCCTGGGGGACAGGGGGTAATTCACCCCTCCACTTT.

This chain joins TRBV10-3 and TRBJ2-7; a possible D gene is TRBD1 (5 bases). In germline, CDR1 is ENHRY, CDR2 SYGVKD. Trimming pared 6 bases from V and 3 bases from J, leaving 12 bases between. The CDR3 runs 13 residues. CDR3 DNA: TGTGCCATCAGCCAGGACAAGGACTACGAGCAGTACTTC. Protein sequence: CAISQDKDYEQYF.

This clone was seen a handful of times. V is TRBV5-1 and J is TRBJ1-2; 8 nucleotides match TRBD1. The junction had 5 bases not matched to a gene; V was cut back by 4 bases and J by 0 bases. The CDR3 has 15 amino acids. CDR1 and CDR2 from the germline V gene are SGHRS and YFSETQ. CDR3 coding DNA: TGCGCCAGCAGCGATCGACAGGGGACTAACTATGGCTACACCTTC. It translates to CASSDRQGTNYGYTF.

This chain joins TRBV5-1 and TRBJ2-7; D might be TRBD1 (6 bases). V gave up 4 bases and J gave up 2 bases, with 13 bases separating them. This CDR3 contains 14 residues. Germline V gene data show CDR1 as SGHRS and CDR2 as YFSETQ. CDR3 region: CASSHGQSTYEQYF. In nucleotides, the CDR3 is TGCGCCAGCAGCCATGGACAGTCCACCTACGAGCAGTACTTC.

In nucleotides, the CDR3 is TGTGCCAGCAGTTTATCAGGGGCTGTAGCTTTCTTT. As protein: CASSLSGAVAFF. The rearrangement joins TRBV28 to TRBJ1-1; a weak D match, TRBD1 (6 bases). With 1 base removed from V and 10 bases from J, the gap between germline ends came to 10 bases. Germline V gene sequence: CDR1 MDHEN, CDR2 SYDVKM. The CDR3 consists of 12 residues.

The gene calls are TRBV11-2 and TRBJ1-2, with D possibly matching TRBD1 (5 bases). Germline V gene lookup returns CDR1 SGHAT and CDR2 FQNNGV. This CDR3 has 14 amino acids. Trimming left V 2 bases short and J 4 bases short, with 11 bases between. The CDR3 DNA sequence: TGTGCCAGCAGCTTAATCTCGGGGGGCTATGGCTACACCTTC. Translation gives CASSLISGGYGYTF.

This clone occurred a few times. J is TRBJ2-2 and V is TRBV10-3; tentatively, D is TRBD2 (6 bases). Trimming pared 7 bases from V and 6 bases from J, leaving 12 bases between. Germline CDR1 ENHRY, CDR2 SYGVKD. The length of the CDR3 is 13 residues. CDR3 coding DNA: TGTGCCATCAATGGAGGGGAGGCCGGGGAGCTGTTTTTT. Translated, it gives CAINGGEAGELFF.

The gene calls are TRBV28 and TRBJ1-2; D is possibly TRBD1 (5 bases). CDR1 is MDHEN, CDR2 SYDVKM, per germline. V lost 7 bases and J 4 bases, leaving 19 bases between the germline ends. The CDR3 is made up of 15 amino acids. The CDR3 nucleotides read TGTGCCAGCATTCTTGGGGGAGGGGTGACCTATGGCTACACCTTC. Its protein is CASILGGGVTYGYTF.

V and J are TRBV18 and TRBJ1-3; D uncertain. CDR1 is KGHSH, CDR2 LQKENI, per germline. With 3 bases removed from V and 0 bases from J, the gap between germline ends came to 6 bases. The CDR3 is made up of 14 amino acids. The CDR3 reads CASSPGVSGNTIYF. CDR3 in DNA: TGTGCCAGCTCACCCGGGGTCTCTGGAAACACCATATATTTT.

The chain recombines TRBV4-1 with TRBJ2-5; 11 positions agree with TRBD1. The CDR3 has 15 amino acids. The germline V gene has CDR1 MGHRA and CDR2 YSYEKL. V lost 4 bases and J lost 5; bases outside the gene matches: 6. Here the CDR3 reads CASSRAGTGGETQYF. In nucleotides, the CDR3 is TGCGCCAGCAGCCGTGCCGGGACAGGGGGGGAGACCCAGTACTTC.

About this clone itself: Other DNA sequences from this sample encode an identical CDR3 as well. J is TRBJ2-1 and V is TRBV5-1, with 8 bases identical to TRBD2. The CDR3 runs to 14 residues. Per germline, CDR1 SGHRS and CDR2 YFSETQ. V was clipped by 0 bases and J by 6 bases; unmatched bases: 2. The CDR3 nucleotides are TGCGCCAGCAGCTTGGGGCTAGCGGGCAATGAGCAGTTCTTC. Amino acid sequence: CASSLGLAGNEQFF. The complete variable domain, with remaining parts taken from reference TRBV5-1 and TRBJ2-1, reads KAGVTQTPRYLIKTRGQQVTLSCSPISGHRSVSWYQQTPGQGLQFLFEYFSETQRNKGNFPGRFSGRQFSNSRSEMNVSTLELGDSALYLCASSLGLAGNEQFFGPGTRLTVL.

The rearrangement links TRBV13 to TRBJ2-2; D is unresolved. Trimming removed 2 bases from V and 1 base from J, with 8 bases in between. There are 15 residues in the CDR3. CDR1 and CDR2 from the germline V gene are PRHDT and FYEKMQ (reference sequence). The CDR3 nucleotides read TGTGCCAGCAGCTTACTTCCGGTGAACACCGGGGAGCTGTTTTTT. Protein: CASSLLPVNTGELFF.

The rearrangement uses TRBV19 and TRBJ1-2, with TRBD1 matching 9 bases. Germline V gene lookup returns CDR1 LNHDA and CDR2 SQIVND (reference sequence). With 5 bases clipped from V and 5 bases from J, the junction kept 6 bases outside the gene matches. This CDR3 region has 14 residues. CDR3 bases: TGTGCCAGTAGTGCGGACAGGGGACGGTATGGCTACACCTTC. This sequence encodes CASSADRGRYGYTF.

V is TRBV5-4 and J is TRBJ1-6; TRBD1 might be the D (6 bases). Germline V gene data show CDR1 as SGHNT and CDR2 as YYREEE (reference sequence). The CDR3 is made up of 16 amino acids. V was pared by 0 bases and J by 10 bases, with 17 bases between. CDR3 sequence (DNA): TGTGCCAGCAGCTTGGACCCTGGGGGCGCATGGTCACCCCTCCACTTT. Translated: CASSLDPGGAWSPLHF. The full variable domain, completed using reference TRBV5-4 and TRBJ1-6, is ETGVTQSPTHLIKTRGQQVTLRCSSQSGHNTVSWYQQALGQGPQFIFQYYREEENGRGNFPPRFSGLQFPNYSSELNVNALELDDSALYLCASSLDPGGAWSPLHFGNGTRLTVT.

The chain employs TRBV18 and TRBJ1-1, with TRBD1 identical over 7 bases. This CDR3 has 14 residues. In germline, CDR1 is KGHSH, CDR2 LQKENI. The V and J ends lost 6 bases and 3 bases, in that order; junction bases with no gene match: 7. This CDR3 is CASSPTGKDTEAFF. CDR3 DNA: TGTGCCAGCTCGCCGACAGGGAAGGACACTGAAGCTTTCTTT.

The V and J genes are TRBV29-1 and TRBJ2-2; D not certain. This CDR3 region has 12 residues. Between the trimmed V and J ends, which lost 4 bases and 4 bases, there was a span of 7 bases. Germline CDR1 is SQVTM and CDR2 is ANQGSEA. CDR3 loop: CSVALGTGELFF. CDR3 nucleotides: TGCAGCGTTGCTCTAGGCACCGGGGAGCTGTTTTTT.

This chain connects TRBV19 to TRBJ2-5; 9 nucleotides match TRBD2. The CDR3 covers 14 residues. The germline CDR1 and CDR2 sequences are LNHDA and SQIVND (reference sequence). V trimming: 7 bases; J trimming: 5 bases; junction bases outside the gene matches: 8. CDR3: CASMSLAGQETQYF. CDR3 in DNA: TGTGCCAGTATGAGTCTAGCGGGGCAGGAGACCCAGTACTTC.

The V gene is TRBV2, the J gene TRBJ2-7, with D maybe TRBD1 (5 bases). V lost 4 bases, J lost 3 bases, and 13 bases lay in between. CDR3 length: 14 residues. Germline V gives CDR1 SNHLY, CDR2 FYNNEI. CDR3 DNA sequence: TGTGCCAGCAGTGTAGGCAGGGCCAACTACGAGCAGTACTTC. Protein: CASSVGRANYEQYF.

The chain links TRBV6-5 to TRBJ1-2; 7 bases map to TRBD1. The CDR3 totals 13 residues. Trimming cost V 6 bases and J 3 bases; bases outside gene matches: 4. Germline CDR1 is MNHEY and CDR2 is SVGAGI. The CDR3 region is CASRGGVDYGYTF. CDR3 sequence (DNA): TGTGCCAGCAGAGGGGGCGTTGACTATGGCTACACCTTC.

This clone was counted only a few times. The J gene is TRBJ2-1, the V gene TRBV5-5; D uncertain. V was trimmed by 0 bases and J by 15 bases, leaving 13 bases between them. This CDR3 comprises 12 residues. CDR1 is SGHKS, CDR2 YYEKEE, per germline (reference sequence). CDR3: CASSLAESNGFF. In DNA form, the CDR3 reads TGTGCCAGCAGCTTGGCCGAGAGTAACGGGTTCTTC.

The genes are TRBV28 and TRBJ2-7, with 8 bases matching TRBD2. Trimming at V came to 6 bases and at J to 0 bases, leaving 10 bases not matched to a gene. The length of the CDR3 is 16 residues. Germline V gene sequence: CDR1 MDHEN, CDR2 SYDVKM. The CDR3 sequence: CASSPLGLESSYEQYF. The CDR3 nucleotides read TGTGCCAGCAGCCCCCTGGGACTAGAGAGCTCCTACGAGCAGTACTTC.

The chain joins TRBV6-5 to TRBJ1-2; D remains ambiguous. The V gene's germline CDR1 is MNHEY and CDR2 SVGAGI. Trimming cost V 5 bases and J 10 bases, with 17 bases left between them. The CDR3 runs 13 residues. This CDR3 is CASSPRMYVDYTF. The DNA of the CDR3 is TGTGCCAGCAGTCCGAGGATGTACGTCGACTACACCTTC.

This clone was picked up a small number of times. The V gene is TRBV10-1, the J gene TRBJ2-7; 8 bases map to TRBD1. Trimming at V came to 7 bases and at J to 1 base, leaving 12 bases not matched to a gene. The CDR3 covers 16 residues. Germline V CDR1 and CDR2: WNHNN, SYGVQD (reference sequence). CDR3 DNA sequence: TGCGCCAGCACGCCCGGGTGGACAGGGCAATCCTACGAGCAGTACTTC. This gives the protein CASTPGWTGQSYEQYF.

The CDR3 coding sequence is TGTGCCAGCAGCTTCGGGGGGCTGGAGACCCAGTACTTC. It yields the protein CASSFGGLETQYF. The chain links TRBV5-6 to TRBJ2-5, with D maybe TRBD2 (7 bases). The V end lost 2 bases, the J end lost 5 bases, and 10 bases lay between the germline ends. Germline V CDR1 and CDR2: SGHDT, YYEEEE. The CDR3 covers 13 residues.

This clone was seen only a few times. The chain combines TRBV7-9 with TRBJ1-4; TRBD1 is a possible D gene (6 bases). The CDR3 covers 15 residues. V was cut by 6 bases and J by 7 bases, with 18 bases left in between. Per the germline V gene, CDR1 is SEHNR and CDR2 is FQNEAQ (reference sequence). CDR3 in DNA: TGTGCCAGCAGGCCACCCGCAGGGGAGGGTGAAAAACTGTTTTTT. Its translation: CASRPPAGEGEKLFF.

V and J are TRBV11-2 and TRBJ2-7; 9 bases agree with TRBD1. This CDR3 has 14 residues. J gave up 3 bases and V 2 bases, and 2 bases lay outside the gene matches. The V gene's germline CDR1 is SGHAT and CDR2 FQNNGV. CDR3 nucleotide sequence: TGTGCCAGCAGCTTACGGGACAGGGACTACGAGCAGTACTTC. It codes for CASSLRDRDYEQYF.

The chain joins TRBV30 to TRBJ1-5, with TRBD1 matching 11 bases. The V gene's germline CDR1 is GTSNPN and CDR2 SVGIG (reference sequence). The CDR3 spans 14 residues. The V and J ends lost 4 bases and 4 bases, in that order; junction bases with no gene match: 3. This CDR3 reads CAWNGQGANQPQHF. CDR3 coding DNA: TGTGCCTGGAATGGACAGGGGGCGAATCAGCCCCAGCATTTT.

This clone was detected only once. The chain combines TRBV5-4 with TRBJ2-7, with 9 positions matching TRBD2. Germline CDR1 is SGHNT and CDR2 is YYREEE (reference sequence). Losses at the gene ends were 5 bases for V and 3 bases for J; bases not matched to a gene: 9. The CDR3 loop spans 15 amino acids. The CDR3 here is CASSYLAGELYEQYF. The CDR3 bases are TGTGCCAGCAGTTATTTAGCGGGGGAGCTCTACGAGCAGTACTTC.

This clone was found once. The V and J genes are TRBV19 and TRBJ1-2; D possibly corresponds to TRBD1 (5 bases). V was cut by 3 bases and J by 2 bases, with 10 bases left in between. Germline V gene sequence: CDR1 LNHDA, CDR2 SQIVND (reference sequence). The CDR3 covers 14 residues. For the CDR3, the DNA is TGTGCCAGTAGTATGCTGGGGGGAAACTATGGCTACACCTTC. Encoded protein: CASSMLGGNYGYTF.

This clone was counted between two and nine times. The rearrangement joins TRBV5-8 to TRBJ2-5, with unresolved D. This CDR3 contains 11 residues. V was cut by 0 bases and J by 10 bases, with 7 bases left in between. Germline V gives CDR1 SGHTS, CDR2 YDEGEE. The CDR3, as DNA: TGTGCCAGCAGCTTGGAAGGAGTCCAGTACTTC. This translates into CASSLEGVQYF.

The chain joins TRBV4-1 to TRBJ2-1, with a weak D call TRBD2 (6 bases). V lost 4 bases, J lost 0 bases, and 16 bases lay in between. CDR1 is MGHRA and CDR2 is YSYEKL in the germline V gene. The CDR3 totals 17 residues. The CDR3 nucleotides read TGCGCCAGCAGCCTCTACACCACTAGCAACTCCTACAATGAGCAGTTCTTC. Protein product: CASSLYTTSNSYNEQFF.